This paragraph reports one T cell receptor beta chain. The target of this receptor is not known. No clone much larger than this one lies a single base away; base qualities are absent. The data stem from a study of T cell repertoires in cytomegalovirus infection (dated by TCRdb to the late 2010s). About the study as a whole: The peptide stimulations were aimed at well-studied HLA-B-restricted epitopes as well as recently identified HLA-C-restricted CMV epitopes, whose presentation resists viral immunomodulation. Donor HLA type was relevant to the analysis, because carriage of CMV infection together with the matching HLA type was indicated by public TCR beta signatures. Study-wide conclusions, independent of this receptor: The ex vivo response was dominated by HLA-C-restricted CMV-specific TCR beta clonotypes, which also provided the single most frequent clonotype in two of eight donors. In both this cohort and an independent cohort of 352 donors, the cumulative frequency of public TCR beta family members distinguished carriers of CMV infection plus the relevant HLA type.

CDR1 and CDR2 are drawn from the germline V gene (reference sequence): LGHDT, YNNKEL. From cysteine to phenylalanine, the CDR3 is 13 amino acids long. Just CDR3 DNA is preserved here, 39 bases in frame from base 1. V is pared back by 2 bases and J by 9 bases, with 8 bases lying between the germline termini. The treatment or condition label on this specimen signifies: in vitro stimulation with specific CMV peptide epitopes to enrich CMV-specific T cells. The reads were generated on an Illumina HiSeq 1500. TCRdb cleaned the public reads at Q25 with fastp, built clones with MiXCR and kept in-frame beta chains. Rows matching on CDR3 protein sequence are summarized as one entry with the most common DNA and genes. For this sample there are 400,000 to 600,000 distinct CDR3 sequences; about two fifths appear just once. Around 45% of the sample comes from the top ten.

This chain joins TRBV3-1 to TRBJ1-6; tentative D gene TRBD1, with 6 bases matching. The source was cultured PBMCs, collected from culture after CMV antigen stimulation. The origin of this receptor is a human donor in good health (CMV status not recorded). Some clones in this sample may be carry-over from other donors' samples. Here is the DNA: TGTGCCAGCAGCCAATTCAGGGGTTCACCCCTCCACTTT. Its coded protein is CASSQFRGSPLHF.